This note documents a single T cell receptor (beta chain) sequence. Its target is not known. J lost 4 bases, V lost 4 bases, and 4 bases had no gene match. Germline V gives CDR1 MNHEY, CDR2 SMNVEV (reference sequence). CDR3 length: 15 amino acids. This was the immunoSEQ v3 assay. Data came from immunoSEQ multiplex PCR; TCRdb stores just in-frame clones and leaves some out. Of roughly 60,000 clones listed, roughly 80% were seen once; the top ten hold less than 2%. This record comes from a study of TIL therapy for anti-PD-1-resistant metastatic lung cancer. Study outcomes and limitations: Patients were highly selected, enriched for treatment-naive, never-smoker and oncogene-addicted cases.

The time point was: pre-treatment sample, taken before nivolumab and TIL therapy. The clonotype was recovered from a person between 25 and 80 years old with non-small cell lung cancer. The sample here was blood, taken at baseline. The gene calls are TRBV27 and TRBJ1-5; 10 bases fit TRBD1. The CDR3 DNA reads as TGTGCCAGCAGTTCGGGACAGGGGTGGAATCAGCCCCAGCATTTT. Protein sequence: CASSSGQGWNQPQHF.